These 16 T cell receptor beta chains originate from one sample sequenced in a study of cytomegalovirus exposure and HLA in healthy donors. Assay: immunoSEQ multiplex PCR; the TCRdb copy retains only in-frame clones and omits some. Among more than 95,000 clones listed, roughly 89% were seen once. Sequencing was done on a sample of PBMCs. The receptor source for this set is a woman aged 18-35 years in good health and CMV-seronegative.

The rearrangement links TRBV2 to TRBJ2-6; no firm D call. The CDR3 loop spans 13 amino acids. The V gene lost 3 bases and the J gene lost 8 bases, with 8 bases spanning the gap. Germline-derived CDR1 and CDR2 are SNHLY and FYNNEI. CDR3 sequence: CASSDGPSNVLTF. CDR3 bases: TGTGCCAGCAGTGATGGGCCCTCCAACGTCCTGACTTTC.

The chain is built from TRBV6-1 and TRBJ1-1; the match to TRBD1 covers 7 bases. With 6 bases clipped from V and 1 base from J, the junction kept 5 bases outside the gene matches. Germline CDR1 and CDR2: MNHNS and SASEGT. The CDR3 extends over 14 amino acids. The CDR3 reads CASSLGQPNTEAFF. The CDR3 DNA sequence: TGTGCCAGCAGCCTGGGACAGCCGAACACTGAAGCTTTCTTT.

The genes are TRBV5-4 and TRBJ2-5; tentatively, D is TRBD2 (6 bases). Trimming left V 0 bases short and J 5 bases short, with 17 bases between. This CDR3 spans 16 amino acids. The germline V gene encodes CDR1 SGHNT and CDR2 YYREEE (reference sequence). CDR3 protein: CASSLGLSRGEETQYF. The CDR3 bases are TGTGCCAGCAGCTTGGGACTGTCTCGCGGGGAGGAGACCCAGTACTTC.

The chain employs TRBV6-1 and TRBJ1-2; D not resolved. The V gene lost 1 base and the J gene lost 0 bases, with 9 bases spanning the gap. Germline lookup yields CDR1 MNHNS and CDR2 SASEGT. The CDR3 is 15 residues long. CDR3 residues: CASSEVFLPNYGYTF. The CDR3 DNA reads as TGTGCCAGCAGTGAAGTTTTCCTCCCTAACTATGGCTACACCTTC.

V usage is TRBV7-2 and J usage is TRBJ1-4, with 10 positions matching TRBD1. The CDR3 sequence is 16 residues long. Germline lookup yields CDR1 SGHTA and CDR2 FQGNSA. The V gene end was trimmed by 3 bases and the J gene end by 6 bases; junction bases not matched to a gene: 7. CDR3 residues: CASSFRPGQGYEKLFF. In DNA form, the CDR3 reads TGTGCCAGCAGCTTTCGTCCGGGACAGGGGTATGAAAAACTGTTTTTT.

V and J are TRBV7-6 and TRBJ2-7, with 13 bases lining up with TRBD2. Looked up from germline, CDR1 is SGHVS and CDR2 is FNYEAQ. This CDR3 has 16 residues. V was clipped by 0 bases and J by 7 bases; unmatched bases: 6. The CDR3 DNA reads TGTGCCAGCAGCTTAGCTCCGGGACTAGCGGGAAGGGAGCAGTACTTC. It yields the protein CASSLAPGLAGREQYF.

This chain joins TRBV29-1 and TRBJ2-1, with 8 bases fitting TRBD1. The CDR3 is made up of 13 amino acids. Trimming took 3 bases from V and 8 from J; bases not matched to a gene: 6. Germline-derived CDR1 and CDR2 are SQVTM and ANQGSEA. The CDR3 protein is CSVDRGRVDEQFF. The CDR3 nucleotides read TGCAGCGTTGACAGGGGGCGAGTGGATGAGCAGTTCTTC.

The chain joins TRBV2 to TRBJ1-4; 11 positions match TRBD1. This CDR3 has 18 residues. Trimming at V came to 10 bases and at J to 0 bases, leaving 13 bases not matched to a gene. The germline V gene encodes CDR1 SNHLY and CDR2 FYNNEI. In DNA form, the CDR3 reads TGTGCCACCCGGCGAGGGACAGGGGGTAGGGCAACTAATGAAAAACTGTTTTTT. As protein: CATRRGTGGRATNEKLFF. The complete variable domain, with remaining parts taken from reference TRBV2 and TRBJ1-4, reads EPEVTQTPSHQVTQMGQEVILRCVPISNHLYFYWYRQILGQKVEFLVSFYNNEISEKSEIFDDQFSVERPDGSNFTLKIRSTKLEDSAMYFCATRRGTGGRATNEKLFFGSGTQLSVL.

This sequence joins TRBV30 and TRBJ1-2; 9 bases agree with TRBD1. After removal of 0 bases from V and 4 bases from J, the junction contained 18 bases not matched to a gene. Germline CDR1 and CDR2: GTSNPN and SVGIG (reference sequence). The CDR3 loop spans 19 amino acids. Here the CDR3 reads CAWSVWGQGNFRGTYGYTF. CDR3 nucleotide sequence: TGTGCCTGGAGTGTTTGGGGACAGGGTAATTTCCGGGGGACCTATGGCTACACCTTC.

J is TRBJ2-7 and V is TRBV19; 10 nucleotides match TRBD2. Germline CDR1 reads LNHDA; CDR2 reads SQIVND (reference sequence). CDR3 length: 14 amino acids. Germline trimming cut 5 bases from V and 6 bases from J; bases unmatched to any gene: 7. The CDR3 loop reads CASSEEASGSEQYF. Written as DNA, the CDR3 is TGTGCCAGTAGTGAAGAGGCTAGCGGGAGCGAGCAGTACTTC.

The J gene is TRBJ2-3, the V gene TRBV7-2, with 13 bases aligning to TRBD2. This CDR3 contains 19 residues. After removal of 1 base from V and 1 base from J, the junction contained 8 bases not matched to a gene. Germline assignment: CDR1 SGHTA and CDR2 FQGNSA. This CDR3 is CASSLGPGLAGLRTDTQYF. CDR3 DNA: TGTGCCAGCAGCTTAGGTCCGGGACTAGCGGGATTGCGCACAGATACGCAGTATTTT.

The chain uses TRBV5-6 and TRBJ1-1; D is unresolved. CDR3 length equals 16 residues. V was pared by 4 bases and J by 5 bases, with 21 bases between. Per the germline V gene, CDR1 is SGHDT and CDR2 is YYEEEE. CDR3 region: CASSLRRTRRGTEAFF. The CDR3 coding sequence is TGTGCCAGCAGCCTACGCAGAACGCGGAGAGGGACTGAAGCTTTCTTT.

The chain is built from TRBV6-5 and TRBJ1-5; D perhaps matches TRBD1 (6 bases). The length of the CDR3 is 14 residues. CDR1 MNHEY and CDR2 SVGAGI come from the germline V gene. Trimming stripped 8 bases from V and 4 bases from J, with 15 bases between. The CDR3 DNA reads TGTGCCAGCGGCCCTAGACAGGTGAATCAGCCCCAGCATTTT. It encodes CASGPRQVNQPQHF.

The rearrangement joins TRBV27 to TRBJ2-7; 8 nucleotides line up with TRBD2. The V segment lost 7 bases and the J segment 9 bases; nucleotides outside the gene matches: 20. The CDR3 has 16 residues. Germline CDR1 and CDR2: MNHEY and SMNVEV (reference sequence). The CDR3 region has the DNA TGTGCCAGCAACCCCCGGACGCAGGGACGGGAGGGCCGGCAGTACTTC. It is translated as CASNPRTQGREGRQYF.

This clone has only a few counts. The gene calls are TRBV7-9 and TRBJ1-1; D gene unclear. The V and J ends lost 0 bases and 4 bases respectively, with 12 bases between them. This CDR3 is built from 15 residues. The germline gives CDR1 SEHNR, CDR2 FQNEAQ (reference sequence). The CDR3 DNA is TGTGCCAGCAGCTTAGCTAGGGCCGAGGGCACTGAAGCTTTCTTT. Translation: CASSLARAEGTEAFF.

In this sample, this clone turned up once. The CDR3 is CASTRQVSNQPQHF. The CDR3 DNA reads as TGTGCCAGTACTAGACAGGTTAGCAATCAGCCCCAGCATTTT. The chain carries TRBV28 and TRBJ1-5, with D possibly being TRBD1 (6 bases). V was shortened by 9 bases and J by 0 bases, with 12 bases between the two germline ends. Germline V gene data show CDR1 as MDHEN and CDR2 as SYDVKM. This CDR3 is built from 14 residues.